This T cell receptor beta chain derives from a study of blood T cell repertoires in COVID-19. Background on the study: Both acute and convalescent COVID-19 samples were obtained from the United States, Italy and Spain. The analysed material was cDNA or gDNA that came from T cells, B-cell-depleted T cells, or PBMCs.

Germline CDR1 is MDHEN and CDR2 is SYDVKM. The ends lost 8 bases at V and 4 bases at J; junction bases unmatched: 15. This CDR3 has 17 residues. This clone was seen once. Using immunoSEQ multiplex PCR, the repertoire was profiled, and TCRdb retains in-frame clones only, with some absent. The sample contains around 99,000 clones, around 88% of which appear only once. The receptor's source is a middle-aged man with active or convalescent COVID-19. The rearrangement links TRBV28 to TRBJ2-3, with 10 positions matching TRBD1. Sequenced sample: peripheral blood. CDR3 nucleotides: TGTGCCAGCCTACCTCCCGGGACAGGGGTCCCACCAGATACGCAGTATTTT. It specifies CASLPPGTGVPPDTQYF.